The source of this T cell receptor beta chain is a study of cytomegalovirus exposure and HLA in healthy donors. The CDR3 is made up of 14 amino acids. Looked up from germline, CDR1 is ENHRY and CDR2 is SYGVKD. Trimming removed 2 bases from V and 6 bases from J, with 14 bases in between. Study outcomes and limitations: In a later analysis, HLA-associated beta chains showed higher expansion and lower generation probabilities than comparable chains.

The PCR used 60 Vbeta and 13 Jbeta primers. TCRdb keeps only in-frame clones here, not all; method: immunoSEQ multiplex PCR. The table has roughly 130,000 clones, 78% seen once. Notes on this clone: Its antigen remains unknown.

The chain has TRBV10-3 and TRBJ2-7, with a possible D match to TRBD1 (6 bases). This TCR was recovered from a woman aged 40 to 50 in good health and CMV-seronegative. Sequenced sample: PBMCs. The CDR3 here is CAISETAGDGEQYF. The CDR3 nucleotides read TGTGCCATCAGTGAGACCGCAGGGGACGGCGAGCAGTACTTC.